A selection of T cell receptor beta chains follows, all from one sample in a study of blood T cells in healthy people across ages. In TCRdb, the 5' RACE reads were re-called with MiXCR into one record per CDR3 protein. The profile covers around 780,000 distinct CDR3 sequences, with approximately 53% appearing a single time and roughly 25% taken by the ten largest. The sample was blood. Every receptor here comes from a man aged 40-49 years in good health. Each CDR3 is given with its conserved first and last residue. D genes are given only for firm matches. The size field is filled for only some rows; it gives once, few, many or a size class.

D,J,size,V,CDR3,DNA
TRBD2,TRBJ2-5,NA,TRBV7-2,CASSLLAGVAQETQYF,TGTGCCAGCAGCTTACTAGCGGGAGTTGCTCAAGAGACCCAGTACTTC
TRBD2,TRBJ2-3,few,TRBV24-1,CATRGGQGTDTQYF,TGTGCCACTCGGGGAGGGCAGGGCACAGATACGCAGTATTTT
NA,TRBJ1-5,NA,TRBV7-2,CASSLVVPGEETQHF,TGTGCCAGCAGCTTAGTTGTCCCGGGGGAAGAGACCCAGCATTTT
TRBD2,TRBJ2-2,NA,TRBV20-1,CSATPGLANTGELFF,TGCAGTGCTACCCCCGGACTAGCAAACACCGGGGAGCTGTTTTTT
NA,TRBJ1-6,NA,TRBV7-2,CASSLGGSNSHLHF,TGTGCCAGCAGCTTAGGAGGATCGAATTCACACCTCCACTTT
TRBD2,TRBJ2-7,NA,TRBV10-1,CARSYPRGLGAYEQYF,TGCGCCAGGTCGTATCCAAGGGGACTAGGCGCCTACGAGCAGTACTTC
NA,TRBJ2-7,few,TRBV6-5,CASSRTGRSPYEQYF,TGTGCCAGCAGTAGAACAGGGAGGTCACCCTACGAGCAGTACTTC
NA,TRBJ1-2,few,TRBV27,CASSLAAGTNYGYTF,TGTGCCAGCAGTTTGGCGGCAGGGACGAACTATGGCTACACCTTC
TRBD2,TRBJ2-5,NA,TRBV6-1,CASSRLAGGPETKTQYF,TGTGCCAGCAGCCGACTAGCGGGGGGGCCTGAGACAAAGACCCAGTACTTT
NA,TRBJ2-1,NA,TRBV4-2,CASSQDRSSGPSFF,TGTGCCAGCAGCCAAGATAGGAGTAGCGGTCCCTCGTTCTTC
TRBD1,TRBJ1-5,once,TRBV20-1,CSATQGDQPQHF,TGCAGTGCTACCCAGGGGGATCAGCCCCAGCATTTT
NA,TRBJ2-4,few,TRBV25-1,CASSDSSRNIQYF,TGTGCCAGCAGTGATTCCAGTAGGAACATTCAGTACTTC
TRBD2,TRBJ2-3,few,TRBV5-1,CASSPRTHRGRLAGGPRTDTQYF,TGCGCCAGCAGCCCCCGAACCCACAGGGGTCGACTAGCGGGAGGGCCTCGTACAGATACGCAGTATTTT
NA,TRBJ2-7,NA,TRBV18,CASSSKTVTTYEQYF,TGTGCCAGCTCCTCAAAGACAGTCACCACCTACGAGCAGTACTTC
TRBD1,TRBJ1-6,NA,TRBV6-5,CASSQTGIGSPLHF,TGTGCCAGCAGTCAGACAGGGATAGGTTCACCCCTCCACTTT
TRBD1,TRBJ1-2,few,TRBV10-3,CAISEHGQGAVYGYTF,TGTGCCATCAGTGAGCACGGACAGGGGGCTGTCTATGGCTACACCTTC
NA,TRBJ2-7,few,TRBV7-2,CASSPGRGFPYYEQYF,TGTGCCAGCAGCCCGGGGAGGGGGTTCCCTTACTACGAGCAGTACTTC
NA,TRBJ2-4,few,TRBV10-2,CASNSGSLENIQYF,TGCGCCAGCAATAGCGGCTCCCTAGAGAACATTCAGTACTTC
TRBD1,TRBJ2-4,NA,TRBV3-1,CASSPGQGRNIQYF,TGTGCCAGCAGCCCGGGACAGGGAAGGAACATTCAGTACTTC
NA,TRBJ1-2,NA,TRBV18,CASSPNPEGVSYGYTF,TGTGCCAGCTCACCTAACCCCGAGGGGGTTTCCTATGGCTACACCTTC
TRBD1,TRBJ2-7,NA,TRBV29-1,CSVAGGNPYEQYF,TGCAGCGTTGCAGGGGGAAACCCCTACGAGCAGTACTTC
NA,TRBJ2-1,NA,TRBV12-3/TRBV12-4,CASSLGVGYNEQFF,TGTGCCAGCAGTTTGGGAGTGGGTTACAATGAGCAGTTCTTC
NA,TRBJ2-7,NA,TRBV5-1,CASSSAPGSYEQYF,TGCGCCAGCAGCTCGGCCCCGGGCTCCTACGAGCAGTACTTC
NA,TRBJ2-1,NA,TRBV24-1,CATSEGGSRHNEQFF,TGTGCCACCAGTGAGGGTGGGAGTCGCCACAATGAGCAGTTCTTC
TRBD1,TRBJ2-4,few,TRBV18,CASSLDRDNIQYF,TGTGCCAGCTCACTTGACAGGGACAACATTCAGTACTTC
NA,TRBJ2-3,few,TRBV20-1,CSVVSGTRTDTQYF,TGCAGTGTAGTTTCCGGTACTCGCACAGATACGCAGTATTTT
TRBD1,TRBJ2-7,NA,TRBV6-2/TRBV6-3,CASRKTGARTYEQYF,TGTGCCAGCAGGAAAACAGGGGCCAGAACCTACGAGCAGTACTTC
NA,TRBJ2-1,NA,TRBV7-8,CASSIRLGSNEQFF,TGTGCCAGCAGCATCAGACTAGGAAGTAATGAGCAGTTCTTC
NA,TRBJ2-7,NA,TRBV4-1,CVSSQPNREGREQYF,TGCGTCAGCAGCCAGCCTAACAGGGAAGGTCGCGAGCAGTACTTC
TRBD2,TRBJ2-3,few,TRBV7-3,CASSSTPGGAGDTQYF,TGTGCCAGCAGCTCCACACCCGGGGGGGCAGGGGATACGCAGTATTTT
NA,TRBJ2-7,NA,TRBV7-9,CASSLEGWTYEQYF,TGTGCCAGCAGCCTGGAGGGATGGACCTACGAGCAGTACTTC
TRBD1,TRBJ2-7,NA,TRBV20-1,CSARDRDRESNEQYF,TGCAGTGCTAGAGATCGAGACAGGGAGTCCAACGAGCAGTACTTC
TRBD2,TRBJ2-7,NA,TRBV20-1,CSARDSTRASGTYEQYF,TGCAGTGCTAGAGATTCTACCCGGGCTAGCGGCACCTACGAGCAGTACTTC
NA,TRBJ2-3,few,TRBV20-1,CSAPPQGALGAYTQYF,TGCAGTGCTCCCCCCCAAGGGGCCCTCGGGGCGTATACGCAGTATTTT
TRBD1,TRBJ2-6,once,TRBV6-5,CASRTGAGANVLTF,TGTGCCAGCAGGACAGGGGCTGGGGCCAACGTCCTGACTTTC
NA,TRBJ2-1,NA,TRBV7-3,CASSLTGGANNEQFF,TGTGCCAGCAGCTTAACCGGGGGCGCCAACAATGAGCAGTTCTTC
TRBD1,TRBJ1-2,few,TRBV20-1,CSALGQGPYYGYTF,TGCAGTGCTCTCGGACAGGGGCCCTACTATGGCTACACCTTC